This is a list of T cell receptor beta chains from one sample in a study of PD-L1 blockade in urothelial cancer. TCRdb's table, derived via immunoSEQ multiplex PCR, lists solely in-frame clones and lacks some. The table has 40,000 to 45,000 clones, almost 85% seen once. Sequenced here: PBMCs, sampled around atezolizumab (anti-PD-L1) treatment. These receptors all stem from a man between 65 and 80 years old with urothelial cancer. Both conserved end residues are part of each CDR3. The D gene is left open where the match is weak. Size values are once, few and many counts, or a class for expanded clones, and some rows have none.

j_call cdr3_length v_call d_call clone_size cdr3_nt cdr3_aa
TRBJ2-5 13 TRBV12-5 . . TGTGCTAGTGGCCTCGGGAGAGAAGAGACCCAGTACTTC CASGLGREETQYF
TRBJ1-6 16 TRBV6-1 TRBD1 . TGTGCCAGCAGTGAAAGGGGGACAGGGGGAGGATCACCCCTCCACTTT CASSERGTGGGSPLHF
TRBJ1-5 14 TRBV5-6 . . TGTGCCAGCAGCGAACAACGTGCGGGTCAGCCCCAGCATTTT CASSEQRAGQPQHF
TRBJ2-1 16 TRBV6-1 TRBD2 . TGTGCCAGCAGTGAAGTCGGGAGGGTCTGGGACAATGAGCAGTTCTTC CASSEVGRVWDNEQFF
TRBJ1-2 14 TRBV7-9 TRBD1 . TGTGCCAGCAGCGAGTTGACAGGGTTAGAGGGCTACACCTTC CASSELTGLEGYTF
TRBJ2-2 13 TRBV30 TRBD1 . TGTGCCTGGAGAGGGACAGGGGCCGGGGAGCTGTTTTTT CAWRGTGAGELFF
TRBJ2-1 15 TRBV6-6 TRBD2 . TGTGCCAGCAATGTAGCGGGGGCCGAGGACAATGAGCAGTTCTTC CASNVAGAEDNEQFF
TRBJ1-2 14 TRBV28 TRBD1 . TGTGCCAGCAGGCCGACAGGGGGAGACTATGGCTACACCTTC CASRPTGGDYGYTF
TRBJ2-7 15 TRBV6-5 . . TGTGCCAGCAGTTACTCAGACAGCCCCTCCTACGAGCAGTACTTC CASSYSDSPSYEQYF
TRBJ1-2 13 TRBV5-1 . . TGCGCCAGCAGCGTGGGAACCAGCTATGGCTACACCTTC CASSVGTSYGYTF
TRBJ2-1 13 TRBV15 . . TGTGCCACCAGCAGAGATCCGGGATATGAGCAGTTCTTC CATSRDPGYEQFF
TRBJ2-5 13 TRBV6-1 . . TGTGCCAGCAGTAGGTGGGGGCTAGAGACCCAGTACTTC CASSRWGLETQYF
TRBJ1-5 13 TRBV18 . . TGTGCCAGCTCGGCGGGGCTGAATCAGCCCCAGCATTTT CASSAGLNQPQHF
TRBJ2-5 15 TRBV2 . . TGTGCCAGCAGTCTTACGAGACTCGAAAGCGAGACCCAGTACTTC CASSLTRLESETQYF
TRBJ2-5 15 TRBV4-1 TRBD2 . TGCGCCAGCAGCCGAGGGACTAGCGGACAAGAGACCCAGTACTTC CASSRGTSGQETQYF
TRBJ2-7 13 TRBV6-1 . once TGTGCCAGCAGTGAAATTCTAGGCTACGAGCAGTACTTC CASSEILGYEQYF
TRBJ2-7 15 TRBV11-1 . once TGTGCCAGCAGCCCTCATCCAGGGGATCCCTACGAGCAGTACTTC CASSPHPGDPYEQYF
TRBJ2-1 15 TRBV5-4 TRBD1 . TGTGCCAGCAGCTTGGCCAGGGGGACCTACAATGAGCAGTTCTTC CASSLARGTYNEQFF
TRBJ2-7 14 TRBV7-2 . . TGTGCCACATCAACAGGGTCCGTATCCTACGAGCAGTACTTC CATSTGSVSYEQYF
TRBJ1-1 11 TRBV7-8 . few TGTGCCAGCAGCTCGGACAGATGGGCTTTCTTT CASSSDRWAFF
TRBJ1-1 11 TRBV25-1 . . TGTGCCAGCAGTATCTACACTGAAGCTTTCTTT CASSIYTEAFF
TRBJ2-1 15 TRBV5-4 TRBD1 . TGTGCCAGCAGCCACCGGGACAGGGTTTACAATGAGCAGTTCTTC CASSHRDRVYNEQFF
TRBJ2-1 12 TRBV28 . . TGTGCCAGCAGTTTAATCCGACAAGAGCAGTTCTTC CASSLIRQEQFF
TRBJ1-1 15 TRBV19 . . TGTGCCAGTAGTGTCAACCTGGCCTTGAACACTGAAGCTTTCTTT CASSVNLALNTEAFF
TRBJ1-1 14 TRBV4-3 . . TGCGCCAGCAGCCAAGTACAGGGTCCTACTGAAGCTTTCTTT CASSQVQGPTEAFF
TRBJ1-5 16 TRBV19 . . TGTGCCAGTAGCTCTCAACCGAGCTCGACGGGACAGCCCCAGCATTTT CASSSQPSSTGQPQHF
TRBJ1-3 17 TRBV4-3 . . TGCGCCAGCAGCCAAGACCAGACAGTCCGCTCTGGAAACACCATATATTTT CASSQDQTVRSGNTIYF
TRBJ2-7 14 TRBV28 . . TGTGCCAGCAGTTCGCCTATTTCCCCCTACGAGCAGTACTTC CASSSPISPYEQYF
TRBJ2-7 11 TRBV29-1 TRBD2 . TGCAGCGTTGCTAGCGGTTACGAGCAGTACTTC CSVASGYEQYF
TRBJ1-2 17 TRBV30 TRBD1 . TGTGCCTGGAGTGTCAGACAGGGGGCGCAGACTAACTATGGCTACACCTTC CAWSVRQGAQTNYGYTF
TRBJ1-4 17 TRBV5-6 . . TGTGCCAGCAGCTTGCCACGAGCTAGCGGGGCTAATGAAAAACTGTTTTTT CASSLPRASGANEKLFF
TRBJ2-7 14 TRBV6-1 TRBD2 . TGTGCCAGCAGATATACTAGCGGCTCCTACGAGCAGTACTTC CASRYTSGSYEQYF
TRBJ2-1 13 TRBV11-2 TRBD2 . TGTGCCAGCCTGGTAGCGGGAGTAAATGAGCAGTTCTTC CASLVAGVNEQFF
TRBJ2-1 13 TRBV7-3 . . TGTGCCAGCAGCTTCAACAGAAACAATGAGCAGTTCTTC CASSFNRNNEQFF
TRBJ2-1 15 TRBV6-5 TRBD2 once TGTGCCAGCAGTAGGACTAGCGGGGCCTACAATGAGCAGTTCTTC CASSRTSGAYNEQFF
TRBJ2-2 15 TRBV7-2 TRBD1 once TGTGCCAGCAGCTCGGGACAGGGGAGCACCGGGGAGCTGTTTTTT CASSSGQGSTGELFF
TRBJ1-5 13 TRBV6-1 . . TGTGCCACAGGTCCGGACATAAATCAGCCCCAGCATTTT CATGPDINQPQHF
TRBJ1-4 15 TRBV6-5 TRBD1 . TGTGCCAGCAGTCGAAGGGACAGCTTTAATGAAAAACTGTTTTTT CASSRRDSFNEKLFF
TRBJ1-2 12 TRBV7-2 . . TGTGCCAGCAGCCTGAACCAGTATGGCTACACCTTC CASSLNQYGYTF
TRBJ1-1 14 TRBV6-5 . few TGTGCCAGCACCCGCGGGACGGTGAACACTGAAGCTTTCTTT CASTRGTVNTEAFF
TRBJ2-4 18 TRBV4-3 TRBD2 . TGCGCCAGCAGCCCTTCGACTACTAGCGGCAACTTTGAGGACATTCAGTACTTC CASSPSTTSGNFEDIQYF
TRBJ1-2 14 TRBV6-1 TRBD1 . TGTGCCAGCAGTGGGGGACAGGGTTATTATGGCTACACCTTC CASSGGQGYYGYTF